These 2 T cell receptor beta chains were sequenced from one sample in a study of OX40 agonist ivuxolimab in advanced cancers. Generated by immunoSEQ multiplex PCR, the TCRdb table keeps only in-frame clones and is missing some. The sample records around 37,000 clones, 82% being singletons. Material: CD4+ or CD8+ T cells sorted from blood, obtained in a trial of the OX40 agonist ivuxolimab. Source of these receptors: an adult with an advanced solid tumor such as melanoma, head and neck, liver or kidney cancer.

The chain links TRBV6-5 to TRBJ1-4; 7 nucleotides align to TRBD1. There are 15 residues in the CDR3. CDR1 is MNHEY, CDR2 SVGAGI, per germline. V lost 2 bases, J lost 5 bases, and 5 bases stayed unmatched. The CDR3 bases are TGTGCCAGCAGTTACACGACAGGGCCGAATGAAAAACTGTTTTTT. This gives the protein CASSYTTGPNEKLFF.

This chain joins TRBV7-9 and TRBJ1-2; TRBD1 matches at 7 bases. Per the germline V gene, CDR1 is SEHNR and CDR2 is FQNEAQ (reference sequence). V trimming: 4 bases; J trimming: 3 bases; junction bases outside the gene matches: 2. The CDR3 contains 13 residues. The CDR3 loop reads CASSSRGDYGYTF. DNA for the CDR3: TGTGCCAGCAGCTCCAGGGGGGACTATGGCTACACCTTC.